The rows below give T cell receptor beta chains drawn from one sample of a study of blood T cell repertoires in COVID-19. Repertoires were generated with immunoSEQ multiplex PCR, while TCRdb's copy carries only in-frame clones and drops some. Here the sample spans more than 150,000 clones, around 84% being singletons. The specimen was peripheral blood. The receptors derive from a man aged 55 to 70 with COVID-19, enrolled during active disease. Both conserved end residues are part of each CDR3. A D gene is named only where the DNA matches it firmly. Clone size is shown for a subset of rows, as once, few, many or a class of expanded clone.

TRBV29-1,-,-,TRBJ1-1,CSVETQMNTEAFF,TGCAGCGTTGAAACGCAGATGAACACTGAAGCTTTCTTT
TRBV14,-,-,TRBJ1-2,CASSRDYGYTF,TGTGCCAGCAGCCGAGACTATGGCTACACCTTC
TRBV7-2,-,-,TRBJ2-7,CASSLESSYEQYF,TGTGCCAGCAGCCTGGAGAGCTCCTACGAGCAGTACTTC
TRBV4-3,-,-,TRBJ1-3,CASSGGGTGNTIYF,TGCGCCAGCAGCGGCGGGGGAACTGGAAACACCATATATTTT
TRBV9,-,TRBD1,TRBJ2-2,CASSVRQGAAGELFF,TGTGCCAGCAGCGTAAGACAGGGGGCCGCCGGGGAGCTGTTTTTT
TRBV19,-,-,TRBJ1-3,CASVGRSGNTIYF,TGTGCCAGTGTGGGGCGCTCTGGAAACACCATATATTTT
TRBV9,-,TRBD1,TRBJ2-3,CASSQRDRGLSTDTQYF,TGTGCCAGCAGTCAAAGAGACAGGGGGCTTAGCACAGATACGCAGTATTTT
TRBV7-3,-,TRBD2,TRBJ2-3,CASSLTGTSGSLDTQYF,TGTGCCAGCAGCTTAACGGGGACTAGCGGGAGTCTAGATACGCAGTATTTT
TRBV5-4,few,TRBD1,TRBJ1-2,CASSWTGGASYGYTF,TGTGCCAGCAGCTGGACAGGGGGCGCGTCTTATGGCTACACCTTC
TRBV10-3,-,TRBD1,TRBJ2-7,CAISPTGQNEQYF,TGTGCCATCAGTCCGACAGGGCAAAACGAGCAGTACTTC
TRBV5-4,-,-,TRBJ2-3,CASSSRVTDTQYF,TGTGCCAGCAGCTCAAGAGTCACAGATACGCAGTATTTT
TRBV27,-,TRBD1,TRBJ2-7,CASSNAGTALYEQYF,TGTGCCAGCAGTAATGCCGGGACAGCCCTCTACGAGCAGTACTTC
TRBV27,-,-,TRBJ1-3,CASSFSSVGVGSGNTIYF,TGTGCCAGCAGTTTCTCAAGTGTGGGAGTAGGCTCCGGAAACACCATATATTTT
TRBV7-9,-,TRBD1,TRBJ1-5,CASSWGTGGNQPQHF,TGTGCCAGCAGCTGGGGGACAGGCGGCAATCAGCCCCAGCATTTT
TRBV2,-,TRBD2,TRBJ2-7,CASSPSAGSLYEQYF,TGTGCCAGCAGCCCCTCAGCGGGAAGCCTCTACGAGCAGTACTTC
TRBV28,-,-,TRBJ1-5,CASSSGQFNQPQHF,TGTGCCAGCAGTTCCGGACAGTTCAATCAGCCCCAGCATTTT
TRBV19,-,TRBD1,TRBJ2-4,CASSIDYRGYLLAKNIQYF,TGTGCCAGTAGTATAGATTACAGGGGATATCTATTAGCCAAAAACATTCAGTACTTC
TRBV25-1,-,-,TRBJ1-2,CASSERGAGGYTF,TGTGCCAGCAGTGAGCGGGGGGCGGGAGGCTACACCTTC
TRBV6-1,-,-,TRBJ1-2,CASSEARGLANYGYTF,TGTGCCAGCAGTGAAGCGCGGGGACTTGCTAACTATGGCTACACCTTC
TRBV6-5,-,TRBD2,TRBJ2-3,CASRNHGGGDTQYF,TGTGCCAGCAGAAATCATGGGGGGGGAGATACGCAGTATTTT
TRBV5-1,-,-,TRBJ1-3,CASSLASSRTASGNTIYF,TGCGCCAGCAGCTTGGCCAGCTCCCGGACAGCCTCTGGAAACACCATATATTTT
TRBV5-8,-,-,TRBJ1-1,CASSLFLGGASAPEAFF,TGTGCCAGCAGCTTATTTTTGGGGGGAGCTTCTGCTCCTGAAGCTTTCTTT
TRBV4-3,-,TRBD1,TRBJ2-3,CASSLDRQGTQYF,TGCGCCAGCAGCCTAGACAGACAGGGAACGCAGTATTTT
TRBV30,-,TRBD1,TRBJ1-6,CAWSVPQGNSPLHF,TGTGCCTGGAGTGTACCACAGGGGAATTCACCCCTCCACTTT
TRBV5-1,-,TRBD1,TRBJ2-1,CASSTTGNEQFF,TGCGCCAGCAGCACGACAGGGAATGAGCAGTTCTTC
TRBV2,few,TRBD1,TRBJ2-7,CASSATGGGEQYF,TGTGCCAGCAGCGCCACAGGGGGCGGCGAGCAGTACTTC
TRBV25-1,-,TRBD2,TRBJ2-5,CASSEWISGGDETQYF,TGTGCCAGCAGTGAATGGATTAGCGGGGGGGATGAGACCCAGTACTTC
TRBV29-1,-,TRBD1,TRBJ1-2,CSEKTGDGYTF,TGCAGCGAGAAAACAGGGGATGGCTACACCTTC
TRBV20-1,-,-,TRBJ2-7,CSARMSTQQYF,TGCAGTGCAAGAATGTCGACACAGCAGTACTTC
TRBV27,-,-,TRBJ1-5,CASSPYQQRAGNQPQHF,TGTGCCAGCAGTCCCTATCAACAGAGGGCTGGCAATCAGCCCCAGCATTTT
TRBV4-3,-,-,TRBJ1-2,CASSQADSRNYGYTF,TGCGCCAGCAGCCAAGCCGATTCCAGGAACTATGGCTACACCTTC
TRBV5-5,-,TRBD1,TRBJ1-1,CASSRTGTEAFF,TGTGCCAGCAGCCGGACAGGGACTGAAGCTTTCTTT